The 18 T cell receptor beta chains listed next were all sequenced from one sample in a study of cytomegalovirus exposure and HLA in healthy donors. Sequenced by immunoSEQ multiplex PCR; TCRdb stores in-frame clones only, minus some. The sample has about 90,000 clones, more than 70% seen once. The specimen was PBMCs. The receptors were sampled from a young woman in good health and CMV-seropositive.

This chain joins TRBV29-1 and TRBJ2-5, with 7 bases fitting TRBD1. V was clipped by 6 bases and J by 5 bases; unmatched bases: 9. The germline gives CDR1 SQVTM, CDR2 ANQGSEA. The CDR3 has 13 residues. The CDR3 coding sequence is TGCAGCGTCCTCAGGGGGTATAGGGAGACCCAGTACTTC. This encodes CSVLRGYRETQYF.

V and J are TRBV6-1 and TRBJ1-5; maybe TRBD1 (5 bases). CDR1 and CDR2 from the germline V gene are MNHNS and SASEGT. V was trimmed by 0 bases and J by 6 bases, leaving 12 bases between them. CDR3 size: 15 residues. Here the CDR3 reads CASSEALGGIQPQHF. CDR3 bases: TGTGCCAGCAGTGAAGCGCTCGGGGGGATTCAGCCCCAGCATTTT.

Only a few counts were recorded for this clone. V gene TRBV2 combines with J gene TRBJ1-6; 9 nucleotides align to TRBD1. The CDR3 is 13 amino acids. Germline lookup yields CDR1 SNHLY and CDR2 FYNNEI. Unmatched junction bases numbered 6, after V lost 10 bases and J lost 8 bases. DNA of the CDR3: TGTGCCACACCGGGACAGGGTGATTCACCCCTCCACTTT. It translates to CATPGQGDSPLHF.

CDR3 in amino acids: CASSLTGDNTEAFF. The CDR3 DNA follows: TGTGCCAGCAGCCTGACAGGGGATAACACTGAAGCTTTCTTT. The chain has TRBV6-8 and TRBJ1-1; 8 bases map to TRBD1. Per the germline V gene, CDR1 is MNHGY and CDR2 is SAAAGT. Germline trimming cut 6 bases from V and 2 bases from J; bases unmatched to any gene: 5. The CDR3 runs to 14 residues.

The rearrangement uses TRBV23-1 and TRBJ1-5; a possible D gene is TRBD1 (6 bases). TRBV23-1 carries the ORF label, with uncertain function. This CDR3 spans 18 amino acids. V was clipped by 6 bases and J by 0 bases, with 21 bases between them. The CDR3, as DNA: TGCGCCAGCAGCTTAACCTTGGGACATCCTTATAGCAATCAGCCCCAGCATTTT. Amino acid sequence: CASSLTLGHPYSNQPQHF.

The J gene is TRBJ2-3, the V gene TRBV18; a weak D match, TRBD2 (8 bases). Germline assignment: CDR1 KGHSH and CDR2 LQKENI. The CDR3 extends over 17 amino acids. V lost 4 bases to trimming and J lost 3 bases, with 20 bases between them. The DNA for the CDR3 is TGTGCCAGCTCACTCCGGGAGGGGGCCGGTGGGACAGATACGCAGTATTTT. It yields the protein CASSLREGAGGTDTQYF.

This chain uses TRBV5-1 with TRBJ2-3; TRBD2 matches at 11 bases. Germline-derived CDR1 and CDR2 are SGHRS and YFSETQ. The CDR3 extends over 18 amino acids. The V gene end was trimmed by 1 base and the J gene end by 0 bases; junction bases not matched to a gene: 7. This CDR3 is CASSLLGLADTSTDTQYF. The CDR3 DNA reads TGCGCCAGCAGCTTGTTGGGACTAGCGGATACTAGCACAGATACGCAGTATTTT.

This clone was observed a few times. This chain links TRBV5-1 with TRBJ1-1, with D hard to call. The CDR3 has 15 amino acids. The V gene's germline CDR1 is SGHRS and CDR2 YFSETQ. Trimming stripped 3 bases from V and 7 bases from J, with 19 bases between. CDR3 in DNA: TGCGCCAGCAGCTCAGGTCAACCCAGAGTGGTTGAAGCTTTCTTT. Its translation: CASSSGQPRVVEAFF.

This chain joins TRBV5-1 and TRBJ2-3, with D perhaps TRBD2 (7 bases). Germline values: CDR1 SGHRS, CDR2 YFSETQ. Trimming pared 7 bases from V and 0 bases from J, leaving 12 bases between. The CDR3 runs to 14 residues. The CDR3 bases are TGCGCCAGCCAACGGGGGGCTAGCACAGATACGCAGTATTTT. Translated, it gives CASQRGASTDTQYF.

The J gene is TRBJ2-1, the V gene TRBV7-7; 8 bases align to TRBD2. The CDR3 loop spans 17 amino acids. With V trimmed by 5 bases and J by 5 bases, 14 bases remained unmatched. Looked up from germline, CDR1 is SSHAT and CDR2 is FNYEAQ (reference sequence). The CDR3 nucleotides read TGTGCCAGCAGCCCGGGGGCGGGGGGTCGAGCCAACAATGAGCAGTTCTTC. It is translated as CASSPGAGGRANNEQFF.

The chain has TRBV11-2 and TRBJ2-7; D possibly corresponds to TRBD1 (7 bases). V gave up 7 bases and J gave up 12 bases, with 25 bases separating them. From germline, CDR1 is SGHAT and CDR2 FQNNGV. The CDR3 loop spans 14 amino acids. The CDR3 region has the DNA TGTGCCAGCACCTGGGAGGAAGGGGGCCGGCGACGGTACTTC. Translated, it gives CASTWEEGGRRRYF.

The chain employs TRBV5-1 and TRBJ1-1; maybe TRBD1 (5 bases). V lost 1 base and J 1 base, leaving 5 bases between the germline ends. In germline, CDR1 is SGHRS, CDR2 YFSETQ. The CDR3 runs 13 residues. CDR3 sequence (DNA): TGCGCCAGCAGCTTGCAGGGGAACACTGAAGCTTTCTTT. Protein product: CASSLQGNTEAFF.

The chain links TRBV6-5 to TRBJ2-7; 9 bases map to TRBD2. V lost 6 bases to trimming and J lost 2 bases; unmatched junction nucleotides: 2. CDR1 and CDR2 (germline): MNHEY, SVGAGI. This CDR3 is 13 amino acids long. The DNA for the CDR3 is TGTGCCAGCAGGCTAGCGGGGCCCTACGAGCAGTACTTC. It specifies CASRLAGPYEQYF.

CDR3 region: CAWSDTGGGEKLFF. DNA for the CDR3: TGTGCCTGGAGTGACACAGGGGGCGGTGAAAAACTGTTTTTT. The chain is built from TRBV30 and TRBJ1-4; TRBD1 agrees at 9 bases. The germline V gene has CDR1 GTSNPN and CDR2 SVGIG (reference sequence). V trimming: 1 base; J trimming: 7 bases; junction bases outside the gene matches: 4. CDR3 length: 14 amino acids.

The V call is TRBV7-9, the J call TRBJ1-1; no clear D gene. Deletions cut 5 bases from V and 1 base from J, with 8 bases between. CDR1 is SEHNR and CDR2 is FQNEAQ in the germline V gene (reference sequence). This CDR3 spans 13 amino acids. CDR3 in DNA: TGTGCCAGCAGCCTCCGAGAGAACACTGAAGCTTTCTTT. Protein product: CASSLRENTEAFF.

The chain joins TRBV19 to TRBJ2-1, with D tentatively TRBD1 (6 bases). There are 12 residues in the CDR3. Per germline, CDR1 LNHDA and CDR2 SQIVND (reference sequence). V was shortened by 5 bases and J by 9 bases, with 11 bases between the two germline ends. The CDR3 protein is CASSPQGIEQFF. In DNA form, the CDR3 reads TGTGCCAGTAGTCCACAGGGAATTGAGCAGTTCTTC. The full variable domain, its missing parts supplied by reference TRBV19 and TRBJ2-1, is DGGITQSPKYLFRKEGQNVTLSCEQNLNHDAMYWYRQDPGQGLRLIYYSQIVNDFQKGDIAEGYSVSREKKESFPLTVTSAQKNPTAFYLCASSPQGIEQFFGPGTRLTVL.

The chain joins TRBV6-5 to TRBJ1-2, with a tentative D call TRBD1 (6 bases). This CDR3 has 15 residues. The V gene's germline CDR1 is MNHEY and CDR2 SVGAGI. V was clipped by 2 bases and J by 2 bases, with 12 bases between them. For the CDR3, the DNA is TGTGCCAGCAGTTACACCAGGGACATCAACTATGGCTACACCTTC. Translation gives CASSYTRDINYGYTF.

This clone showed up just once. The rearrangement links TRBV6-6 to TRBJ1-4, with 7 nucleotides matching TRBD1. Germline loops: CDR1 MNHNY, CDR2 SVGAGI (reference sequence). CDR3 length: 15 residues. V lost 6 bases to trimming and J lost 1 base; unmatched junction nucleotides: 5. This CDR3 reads CASRRDRETNEKLFF. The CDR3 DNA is TGTGCCAGCAGAAGAGACAGGGAAACTAATGAAAAACTGTTTTTT.